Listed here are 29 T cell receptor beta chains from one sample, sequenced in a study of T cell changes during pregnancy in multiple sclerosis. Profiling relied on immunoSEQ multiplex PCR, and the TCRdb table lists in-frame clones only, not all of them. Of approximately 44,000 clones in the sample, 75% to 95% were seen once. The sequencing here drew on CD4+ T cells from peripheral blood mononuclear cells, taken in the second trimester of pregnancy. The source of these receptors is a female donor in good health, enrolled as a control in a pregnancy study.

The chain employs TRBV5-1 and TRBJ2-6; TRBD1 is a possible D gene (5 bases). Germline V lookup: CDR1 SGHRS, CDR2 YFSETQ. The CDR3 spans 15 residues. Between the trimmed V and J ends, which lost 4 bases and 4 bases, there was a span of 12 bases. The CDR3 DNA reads TGCGCCAGCAGCACGAGACAGTCCGGGGCCAACGTCCTGACTTTC. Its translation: CASSTRQSGANVLTF.

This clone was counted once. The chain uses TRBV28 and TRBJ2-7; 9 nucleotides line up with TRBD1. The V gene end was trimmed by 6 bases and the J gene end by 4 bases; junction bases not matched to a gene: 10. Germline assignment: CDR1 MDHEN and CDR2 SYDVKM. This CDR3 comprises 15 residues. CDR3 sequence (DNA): TGTGCCAGCAGCCCCCCCGGGACAGGGTCATACGAGCAGTACTTC. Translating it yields CASSPPGTGSYEQYF. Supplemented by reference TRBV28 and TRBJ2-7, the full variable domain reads DVKVTQSSRYLVKRTGEKVFLECVQDMDHENMFWYRQDPGLGLRLIYFSYDVKMKEKGDIPEGYSVSREKKERFSLILESASTNQTSMYLCASSPPGTGSYEQYFGPGTRLTVT.

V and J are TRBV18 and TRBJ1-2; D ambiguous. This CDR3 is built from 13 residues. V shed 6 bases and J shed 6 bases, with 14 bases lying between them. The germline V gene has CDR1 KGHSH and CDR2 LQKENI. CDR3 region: CASSTRSGDGYTF. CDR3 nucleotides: TGTGCCAGCTCCACCAGATCCGGGGATGGCTACACCTTC.

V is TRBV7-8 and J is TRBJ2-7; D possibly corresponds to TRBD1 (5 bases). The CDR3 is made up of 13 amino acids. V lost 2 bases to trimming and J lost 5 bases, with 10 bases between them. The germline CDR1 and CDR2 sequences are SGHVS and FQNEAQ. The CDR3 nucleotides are TGTGCCAGCAGCTTATCAGGGATCGACGAGCAGTACTTC. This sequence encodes CASSLSGIDEQYF. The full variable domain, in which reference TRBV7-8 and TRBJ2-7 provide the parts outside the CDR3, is GAGVSQSPRYKVAKRGQDVALRCDPISGHVSLFWYQQALGQGPEFLTYFQNEAQLDKSGLPSDRFFAERPEGSVSTLKIQRTQQEDSAVYLCASSLSGIDEQYFGPGTRLTVT.

The CDR3, as DNA: TGTGCCAGCAGCTTAGCTGGCGGAAACTATGGCTACACCTTC. It codes for CASSLAGGNYGYTF. V usage is TRBV7-9 and J usage is TRBJ1-2; no definite D call. Between the trimmed V and J ends, which lost 0 bases and 2 bases, there was a span of 7 bases. The CDR3 spans 14 residues. Germline values: CDR1 SEHNR, CDR2 FQNEAQ (reference sequence).

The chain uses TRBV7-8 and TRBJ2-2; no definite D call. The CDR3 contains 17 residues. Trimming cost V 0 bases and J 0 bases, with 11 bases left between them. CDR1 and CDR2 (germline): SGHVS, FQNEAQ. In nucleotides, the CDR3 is TGTGCCAGCAGCTTAGCGGCAGGCCGACCGAACACCGGGGAGCTGTTTTTT. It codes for CASSLAAGRPNTGELFF.

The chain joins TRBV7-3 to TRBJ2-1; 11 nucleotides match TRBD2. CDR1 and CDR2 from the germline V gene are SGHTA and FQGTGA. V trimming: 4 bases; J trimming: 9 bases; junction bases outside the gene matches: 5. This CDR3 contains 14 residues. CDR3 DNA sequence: TGTGCCAGCAGCTCCATGACTAGCGGGGTTGAGCAGTTCTTC. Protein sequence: CASSSMTSGVEQFF.

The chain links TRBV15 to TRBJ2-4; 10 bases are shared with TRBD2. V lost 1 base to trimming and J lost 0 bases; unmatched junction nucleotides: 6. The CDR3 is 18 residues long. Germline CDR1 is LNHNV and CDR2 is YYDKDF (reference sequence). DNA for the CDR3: TGTGCCACCAGCAGAGCCAGCGGGGGGGCCCTAGCCAAAAACATTCAGTACTTC. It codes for CATSRASGGALAKNIQYF.

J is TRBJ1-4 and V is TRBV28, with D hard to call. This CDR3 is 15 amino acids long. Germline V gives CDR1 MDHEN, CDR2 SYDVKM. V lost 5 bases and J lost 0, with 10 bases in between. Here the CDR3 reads CASSPRLATNEKLFF. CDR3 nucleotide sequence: TGTGCCAGCAGTCCGAGGCTTGCAACTAATGAAAAACTGTTTTTT.

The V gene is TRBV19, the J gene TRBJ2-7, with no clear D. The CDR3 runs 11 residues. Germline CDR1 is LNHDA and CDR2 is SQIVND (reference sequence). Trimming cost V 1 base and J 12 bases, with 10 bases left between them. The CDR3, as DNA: TGTGCCAGTAGTATAGCTGGCCTCCGGTACTTC. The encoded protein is CASSIAGLRYF. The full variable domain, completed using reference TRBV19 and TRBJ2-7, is DGGITQSPKYLFRKEGQNVTLSCEQNLNHDAMYWYRQDPGQGLRLIYYSQIVNDFQKGDIAEGYSVSREKKESFPLTVTSAQKNPTAFYLCASSIAGLRYFGPGTRLTVT.

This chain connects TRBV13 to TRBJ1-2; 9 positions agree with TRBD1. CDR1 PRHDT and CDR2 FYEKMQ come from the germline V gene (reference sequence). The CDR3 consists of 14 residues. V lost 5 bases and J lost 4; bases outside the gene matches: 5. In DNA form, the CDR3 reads TGTGCCAGCAGCAGACAGGGGGGCGGCTATGGCTACACCTTC. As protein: CASSRQGGGYGYTF.

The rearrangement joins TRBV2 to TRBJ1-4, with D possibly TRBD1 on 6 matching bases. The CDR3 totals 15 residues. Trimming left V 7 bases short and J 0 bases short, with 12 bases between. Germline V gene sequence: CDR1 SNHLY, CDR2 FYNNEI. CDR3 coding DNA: TGTGCCAGCAATGGGGGCGTCGCAACTAATGAAAAACTGTTTTTT. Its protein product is CASNGGVATNEKLFF.

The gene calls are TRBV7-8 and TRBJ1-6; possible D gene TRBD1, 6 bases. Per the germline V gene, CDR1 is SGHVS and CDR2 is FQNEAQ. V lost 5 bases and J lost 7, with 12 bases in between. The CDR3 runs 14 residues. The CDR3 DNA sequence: TGTGCCAGCAGCAACAGGGTTACCAATTCACCCCTCCACTTT. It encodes CASSNRVTNSPLHF. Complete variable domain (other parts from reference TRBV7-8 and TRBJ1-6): GAGVSQSPRYKVAKRGQDVALRCDPISGHVSLFWYQQALGQGPEFLTYFQNEAQLDKSGLPSDRFFAERPEGSVSTLKIQRTQQEDSAVYLCASSNRVTNSPLHFGNGTRLTVT.

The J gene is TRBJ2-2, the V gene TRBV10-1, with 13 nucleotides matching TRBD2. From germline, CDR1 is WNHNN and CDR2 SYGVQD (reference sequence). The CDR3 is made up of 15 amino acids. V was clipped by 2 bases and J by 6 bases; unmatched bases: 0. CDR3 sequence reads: CASSEGLAGAGELFF. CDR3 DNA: TGCGCCAGCAGTGAGGGACTAGCGGGGGCCGGGGAGCTGTTTTTT.

CDR3 in amino acids: CASIPLAGSINEQFF. The CDR3 region has the DNA TGCGCCAGCATCCCTCTGGCGGGGTCGATTAATGAGCAGTTCTTC. The rearrangement joins TRBV5-1 to TRBJ2-1, with TRBD2 as a possible D gene (6 bases). The CDR3 totals 15 residues. With 6 bases removed from V and 7 bases from J, the gap between germline ends came to 20 bases. Germline CDR1 reads SGHRS; CDR2 reads YFSETQ.

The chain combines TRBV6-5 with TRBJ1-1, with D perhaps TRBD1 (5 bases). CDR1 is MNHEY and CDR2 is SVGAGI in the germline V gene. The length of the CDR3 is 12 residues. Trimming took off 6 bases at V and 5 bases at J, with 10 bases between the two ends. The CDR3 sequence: CASSSRATEAFF. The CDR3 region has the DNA TGTGCCAGCAGCAGCAGGGCGACTGAAGCTTTCTTT.

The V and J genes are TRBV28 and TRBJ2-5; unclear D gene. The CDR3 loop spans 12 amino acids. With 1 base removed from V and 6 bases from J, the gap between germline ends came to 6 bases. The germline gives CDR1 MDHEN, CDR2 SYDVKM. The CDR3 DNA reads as TGTGCCAGCAGTTTATCTATCCAGACCCAGTACTTC. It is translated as CASSLSIQTQYF. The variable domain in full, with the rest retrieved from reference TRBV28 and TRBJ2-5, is DVKVTQSSRYLVKRTGEKVFLECVQDMDHENMFWYRQDPGLGLRLIYFSYDVKMKEKGDIPEGYSVSREKKERFSLILESASTNQTSMYLCASSLSIQTQYFGPGTRLLVL.

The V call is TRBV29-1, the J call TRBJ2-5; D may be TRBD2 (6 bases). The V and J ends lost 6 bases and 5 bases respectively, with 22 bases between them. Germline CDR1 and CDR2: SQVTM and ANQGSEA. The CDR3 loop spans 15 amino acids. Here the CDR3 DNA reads TGCAGCGTCGGGCGTGGGTCGGGAGTCGGGGAGACCCAGTACTTC. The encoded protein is CSVGRGSGVGETQYF.

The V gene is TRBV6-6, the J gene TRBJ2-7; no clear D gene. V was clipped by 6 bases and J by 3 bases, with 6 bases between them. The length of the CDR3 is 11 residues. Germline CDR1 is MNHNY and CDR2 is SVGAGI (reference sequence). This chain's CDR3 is CASSMSYEQYF. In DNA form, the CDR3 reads TGTGCCAGCAGCATGAGCTACGAGCAGTACTTC.

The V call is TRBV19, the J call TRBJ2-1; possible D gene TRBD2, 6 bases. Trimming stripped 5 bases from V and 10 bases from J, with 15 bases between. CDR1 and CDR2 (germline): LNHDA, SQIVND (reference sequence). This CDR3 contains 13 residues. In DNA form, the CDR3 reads TGTGCCAGTAGTCTCCAGACTAGTTTCGAGCAGTTCTTC. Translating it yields CASSLQTSFEQFF.

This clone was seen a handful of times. DNA for the CDR3: TGTGCCAGCAGATCTAGCGTTAATGTCTACGAGCAGTACTTC. Translation: CASRSSVNVYEQYF. The chain combines TRBV6-1 with TRBJ2-7; maybe TRBD2 (6 bases). The germline gives CDR1 MNHNS, CDR2 SASEGT. Deletions cut 6 bases from V and 3 bases from J, with 15 bases between. This CDR3 comprises 14 residues.

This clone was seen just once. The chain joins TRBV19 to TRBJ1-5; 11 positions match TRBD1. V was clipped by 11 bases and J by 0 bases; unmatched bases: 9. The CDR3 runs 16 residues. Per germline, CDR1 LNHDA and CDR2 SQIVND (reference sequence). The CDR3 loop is CASSGTGGYSNQPQHF. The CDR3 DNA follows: TGTGCCTCTTCTGGGACAGGGGGATATAGCAATCAGCCCCAGCATTTT. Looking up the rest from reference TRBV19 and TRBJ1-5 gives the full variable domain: DGGITQSPKYLFRKEGQNVTLSCEQNLNHDAMYWYRQDPGQGLRLIYYSQIVNDFQKGDIAEGYSVSREKKESFPLTVTSAQKNPTAFYLCASSGTGGYSNQPQHFGDGTRLSIL.

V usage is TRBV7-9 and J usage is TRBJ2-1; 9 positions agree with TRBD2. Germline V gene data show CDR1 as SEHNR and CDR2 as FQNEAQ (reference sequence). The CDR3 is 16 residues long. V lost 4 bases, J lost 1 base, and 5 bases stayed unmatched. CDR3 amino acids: CASSSGLAGSYNEQFF. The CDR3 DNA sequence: TGTGCCAGCAGCTCTGGCCTAGCGGGGTCCTACAATGAGCAGTTCTTC.

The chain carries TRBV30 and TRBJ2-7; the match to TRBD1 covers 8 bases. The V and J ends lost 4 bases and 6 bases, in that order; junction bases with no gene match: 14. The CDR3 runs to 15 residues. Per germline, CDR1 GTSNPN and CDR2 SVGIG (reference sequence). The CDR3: CAWTRDRSTVAEQYF. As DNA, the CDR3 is TGTGCCTGGACCAGGGACAGGTCCACAGTGGCCGAGCAGTACTTC.

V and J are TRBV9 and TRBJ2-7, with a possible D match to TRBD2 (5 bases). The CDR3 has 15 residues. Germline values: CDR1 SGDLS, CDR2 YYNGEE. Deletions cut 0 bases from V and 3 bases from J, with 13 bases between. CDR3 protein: CASSVAEGRFYEQYF. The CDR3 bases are TGTGCCAGCAGCGTAGCTGAGGGCAGGTTCTACGAGCAGTACTTC. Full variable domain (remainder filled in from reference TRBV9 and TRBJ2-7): DSGVTQTPKHLITATGQRVTLRCSPRSGDLSVYWYQQSLDQGLQFLIQYYNGEERAKGNILERFSAQQFPDLHSELNLSSLELGDSALYFCASSVAEGRFYEQYFGPGTRLTVT.

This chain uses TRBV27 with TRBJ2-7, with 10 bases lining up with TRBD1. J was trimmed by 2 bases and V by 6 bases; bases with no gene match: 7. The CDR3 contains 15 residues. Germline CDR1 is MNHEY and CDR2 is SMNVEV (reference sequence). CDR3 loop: CASSRPGQGTYEQYF. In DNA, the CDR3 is TGTGCCAGCAGCCGCCCGGGACAGGGGACCTACGAGCAGTACTTC.

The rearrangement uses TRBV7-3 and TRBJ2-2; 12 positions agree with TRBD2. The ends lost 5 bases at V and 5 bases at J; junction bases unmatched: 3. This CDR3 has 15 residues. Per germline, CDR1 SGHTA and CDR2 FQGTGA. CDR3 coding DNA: TGTGCCAGCAGCCATACTAGCGGGGGGACCGGGGAGCTGTTTTTT. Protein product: CASSHTSGGTGELFF.

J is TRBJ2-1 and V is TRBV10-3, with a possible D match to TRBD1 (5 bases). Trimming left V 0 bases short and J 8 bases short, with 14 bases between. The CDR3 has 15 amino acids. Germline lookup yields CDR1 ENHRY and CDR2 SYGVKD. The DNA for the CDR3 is TGTGCCATCAGTGAGTCTAACGGCAGGGAACATGAGCAGTTCTTC. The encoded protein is CAISESNGREHEQFF.

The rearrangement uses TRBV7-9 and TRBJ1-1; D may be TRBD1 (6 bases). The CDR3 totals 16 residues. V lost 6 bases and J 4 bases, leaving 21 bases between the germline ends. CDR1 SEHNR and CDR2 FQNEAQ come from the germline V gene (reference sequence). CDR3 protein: CASRAWGGQGVTEAFF. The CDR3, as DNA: TGTGCCAGCAGGGCTTGGGGGGGCCAAGGGGTCACTGAAGCTTTCTTT.